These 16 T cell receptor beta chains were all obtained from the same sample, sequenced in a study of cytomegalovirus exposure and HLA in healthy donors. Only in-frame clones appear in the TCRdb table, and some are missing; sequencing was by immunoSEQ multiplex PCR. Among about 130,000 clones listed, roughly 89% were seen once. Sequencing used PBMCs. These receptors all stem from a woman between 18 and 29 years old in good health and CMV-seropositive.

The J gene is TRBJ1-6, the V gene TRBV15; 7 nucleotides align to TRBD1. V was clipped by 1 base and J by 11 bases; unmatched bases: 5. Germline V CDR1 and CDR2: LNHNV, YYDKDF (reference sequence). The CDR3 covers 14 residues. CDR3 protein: CATSRGQGVAPLHF. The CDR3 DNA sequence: TGTGCCACCAGCAGAGGACAGGGTGTAGCACCCCTCCACTTT.

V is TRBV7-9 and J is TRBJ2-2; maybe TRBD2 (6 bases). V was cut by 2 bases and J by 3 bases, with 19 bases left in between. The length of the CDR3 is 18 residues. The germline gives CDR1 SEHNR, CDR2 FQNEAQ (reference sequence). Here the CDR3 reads CASSLSNKATGDTGELFF. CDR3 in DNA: TGTGCCAGCAGCTTATCGAATAAGGCCACGGGAGACACCGGGGAGCTGTTTTTT.

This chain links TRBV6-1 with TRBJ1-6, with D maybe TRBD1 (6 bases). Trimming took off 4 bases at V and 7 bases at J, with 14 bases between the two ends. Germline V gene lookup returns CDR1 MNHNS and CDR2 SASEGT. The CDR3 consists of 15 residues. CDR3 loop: CASSGETGSNSPLHF. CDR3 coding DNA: TGTGCCAGCAGTGGGGAGACAGGTTCCAATTCACCCCTCCACTTT.

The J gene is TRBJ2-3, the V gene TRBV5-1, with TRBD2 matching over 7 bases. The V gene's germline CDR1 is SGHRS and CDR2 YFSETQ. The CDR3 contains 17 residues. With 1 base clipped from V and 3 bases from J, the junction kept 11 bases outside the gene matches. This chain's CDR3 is CASSLLEAGVVTDTQYF. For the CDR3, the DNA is TGCGCCAGCAGCTTGCTGGAGGCGGGGGTGGTTACAGATACGCAGTATTTT.

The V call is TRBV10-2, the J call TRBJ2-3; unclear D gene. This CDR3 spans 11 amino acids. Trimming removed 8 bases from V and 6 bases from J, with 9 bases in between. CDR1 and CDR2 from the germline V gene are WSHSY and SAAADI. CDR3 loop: CASSEADTQYF. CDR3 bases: TGCGCCAGCTCCGAAGCCGATACGCAGTATTTT.

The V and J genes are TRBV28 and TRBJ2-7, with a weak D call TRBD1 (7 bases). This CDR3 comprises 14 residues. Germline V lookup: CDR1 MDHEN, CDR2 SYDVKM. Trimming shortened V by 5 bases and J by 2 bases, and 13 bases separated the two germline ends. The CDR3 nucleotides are TGTGCCAGCAGTCGAGGCGGGACAGCCTACGAGCAGTACTTC. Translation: CASSRGGTAYEQYF.

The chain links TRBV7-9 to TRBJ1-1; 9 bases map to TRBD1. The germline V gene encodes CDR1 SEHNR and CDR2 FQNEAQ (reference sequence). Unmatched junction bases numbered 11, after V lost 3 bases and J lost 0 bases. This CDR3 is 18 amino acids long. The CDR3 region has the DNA TGTGCCAGCAGCTTTCGACCTACAGGGGGCCAAATGAACACTGAAGCTTTCTTT. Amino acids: CASSFRPTGGQMNTEAFF.

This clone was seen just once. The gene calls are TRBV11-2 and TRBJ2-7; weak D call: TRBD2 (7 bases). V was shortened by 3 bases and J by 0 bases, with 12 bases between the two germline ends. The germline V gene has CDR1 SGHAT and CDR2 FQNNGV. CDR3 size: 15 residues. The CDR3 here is CASSFAGANSYEQYF. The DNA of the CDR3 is TGTGCCAGCAGCTTCGCGGGGGCCAACTCCTACGAGCAGTACTTC.

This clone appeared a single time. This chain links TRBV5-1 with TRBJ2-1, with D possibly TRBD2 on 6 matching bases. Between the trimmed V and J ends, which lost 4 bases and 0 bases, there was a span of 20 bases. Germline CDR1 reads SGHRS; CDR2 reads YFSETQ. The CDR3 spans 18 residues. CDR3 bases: TGCGCCAGCAGCCCGGGACTTCGCCCCGGGGGCTCCTACAATGAGCAGTTCTTC. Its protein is CASSPGLRPGGSYNEQFF.

The CDR3 sequence: CASSRLTGGYNEQFF. In DNA form, the CDR3 reads TGTGCCAGCAGCCGCCTGACGGGGGGGTACAATGAGCAGTTCTTC. The chain carries TRBV7-9 and TRBJ2-1; TRBD2 aligns across 8 bases. Germline V gene lookup returns CDR1 SEHNR and CDR2 FQNEAQ (reference sequence). The length of the CDR3 is 15 residues. V was pared by 5 bases and J by 4 bases, with 7 bases of the junction left unmatched.

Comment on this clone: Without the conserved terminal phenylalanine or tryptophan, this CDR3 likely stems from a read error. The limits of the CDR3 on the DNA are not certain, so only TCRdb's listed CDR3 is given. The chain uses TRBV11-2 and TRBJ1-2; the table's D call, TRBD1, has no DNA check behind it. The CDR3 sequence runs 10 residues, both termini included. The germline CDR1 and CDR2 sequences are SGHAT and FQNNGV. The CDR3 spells CASSRPLAGE.

CDR3 region: CASSLGAPDSNQPQHF. As DNA, the CDR3 is TGCGCCAGCAGCTTGGGGGCACCTGACAGCAATCAGCCCCAGCATTTT. J is TRBJ1-5 and V is TRBV5-1; D is ambiguous. The CDR3 runs 16 residues. The germline V gene has CDR1 SGHRS and CDR2 YFSETQ. V lost 0 bases and J lost 1, with 11 bases in between.

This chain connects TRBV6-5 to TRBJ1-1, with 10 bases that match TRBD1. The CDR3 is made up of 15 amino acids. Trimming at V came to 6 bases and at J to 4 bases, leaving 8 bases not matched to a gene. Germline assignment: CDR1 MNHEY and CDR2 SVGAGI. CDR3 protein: CASRTTGGYGTEAFF. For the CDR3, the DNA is TGTGCCAGCAGAACGACAGGGGGCTACGGCACTGAAGCTTTCTTT.

The CDR3 loop is CASSSLSIRDSPLHF. The CDR3 region has the DNA TGTGCCAGCAGTTCCTTGTCTATCCGGGATTCACCCCTCCACTTT. This chain links TRBV6-5 with TRBJ1-6; no definite D call. The V end lost 4 bases, the J end lost 8 bases, and 15 bases lay between the germline ends. CDR1 MNHEY and CDR2 SVGAGI come from the germline V gene. This CDR3 comprises 15 residues.

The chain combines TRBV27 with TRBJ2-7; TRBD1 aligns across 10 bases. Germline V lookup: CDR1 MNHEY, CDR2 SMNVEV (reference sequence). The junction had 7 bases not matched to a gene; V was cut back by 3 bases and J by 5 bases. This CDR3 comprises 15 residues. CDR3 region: CASSFRDRGGHEQYF. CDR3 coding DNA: TGTGCCAGCAGTTTCCGGGACAGGGGTGGCCACGAGCAGTACTTC.

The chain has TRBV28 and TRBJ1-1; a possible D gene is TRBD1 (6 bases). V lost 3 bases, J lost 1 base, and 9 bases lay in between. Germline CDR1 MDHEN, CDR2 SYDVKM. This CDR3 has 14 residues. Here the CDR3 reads CASSLSRGNTEAFF. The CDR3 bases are TGTGCCAGCAGTTTGTCCAGGGGGAACACTGAAGCTTTCTTT.